Below, 6 T cell receptor beta chains from the same sample are listed, as sequenced in a study of CD8+CD57+ T cells in acquired aplastic anemia. All patients picked for sequencing had shown, by flow cytometry, an expansion of CD8+CD57+ cells. The study profiled TCR beta VDJ and CDR3 using genomic DNA as template. A single record per CDR3 protein comes from TCRdb applying MiXCR to the reads. The sample shows 200,000 or so distinct CDR3 sequences, about 62% of them seen only once. Source material: sorted CD4+, CD8+, or CD8+CD57+ T cells (not recorded which) from PBMCs. These receptor sequences come from a human donor with aplastic anemia.

The chain employs TRBV9 and TRBJ2-5, with 10 bases lining up with TRBD2. CDR3 length equals 15 residues. The junction had 2 bases not matched to a gene; V was cut back by 2 bases and J by 1 base. Germline CDR1 is SGDLS and CDR2 is YYNGEE. As DNA, the CDR3 is TGTGCCAGCAGCGTTATAGCGGGAGGCCAAGAGACCCAGTACTTC. Its protein product is CASSVIAGGQETQYF.

Here the CDR3 reads CASSWVLGWAEAFF. The CDR3 DNA reads as TGTGCCAGCAGCTGGGTTTTGGGGTGGGCTGAAGCTTTCTTT. V and J are TRBV7-2 and TRBJ1-1; D gene uncertain. The CDR3 totals 14 residues. Trimming pared 4 bases from V and 6 bases from J, leaving 15 bases between. CDR1 is SGHTA, CDR2 FQGNSA, per germline.

The chain joins TRBV7-3 to TRBJ1-5; D is uncertain. The ends were cut back, 1 base at V and 2 bases at J, with 15 bases in the middle. CDR1 SGHTA and CDR2 FQGTGA come from the germline V gene. The CDR3 has 17 residues. CDR3 DNA: TGTGCCAGCAGCTTAAGTCCAGCCTCTGTTCGCAATCAGCCCCAGCATTTT. Translated, it gives CASSLSPASVRNQPQHF. The full variable domain, rest sourced from reference TRBV7-3 and TRBJ1-5, is GAGVSQTPSNKVTEKGKYVELRCDPISGHTALYWYRQSLGQGPEFLIYFQGTGAADDSGLPNDRFFAVRPEGSVSTLKIQRTERGDSAVYLCASSLSPASVRNQPQHFGDGTRLSIL.

The genes are TRBV29-1 and TRBJ2-1; D may match TRBD1 or TRBD2 (5 bases each). This CDR3 region has 10 residues. Germline V gives CDR1 SQVTM, CDR2 ANQGSEA. V was cut by 1 base and J by 12 bases, with 7 bases left in between. Here the CDR3 reads CSVEVGTQFF. The CDR3, as DNA: TGCAGCGTTGAAGTGGGGACGCAGTTCTTC.

The V call is TRBV20-1, the J call TRBJ2-7; D is perhaps TRBD1 (8 bases). Trimming stripped 0 bases from V and 2 bases from J, with 14 bases between. The CDR3 loop spans 15 amino acids. CDR1 is DFQATT, CDR2 SNEGSKA, per germline (reference sequence). The CDR3 nucleotides are TGCAGTGCTAGAGAAAGGACAGGGAGGGCCTACGAGCAGTACTTC. This translates into CSARERTGRAYEQYF.

This clonotype showed up just a few times. V usage is TRBV9 and J usage is TRBJ2-6; D possibly corresponds to TRBD1 (6 bases). Deletions cut 0 bases from V and 4 bases from J, with 20 bases between. The germline CDR1 and CDR2 sequences are SGDLS and YYNGEE. The CDR3 covers 19 residues. The CDR3 sequence: CASSVEQGMKDAGANVLTF. The CDR3 DNA reads TGTGCCAGCAGCGTAGAGCAGGGGATGAAGGATGCAGGGGCCAACGTCCTGACTTTC.